This is a list of T cell receptor beta chains from one sample in a study of cytomegalovirus exposure and HLA in healthy donors. Sequencing used immunoSEQ multiplex PCR; TCRdb keeps in-frame clones, though not all of them. The repertoire includes over 85,000 clones, around 82% of them detected once, and 3% to 3.5% sits in the top ten. The sample taken for sequencing was PBMCs. The receptors shown here come from a man in his forties in good health and CMV-seronegative. Both conserved end residues are part of each CDR3. D genes are given only for firm matches. Part of the rows lack a size; the others show once, few, many or a class for expanded clones.

cdr3_length	v_call	d_call	j_call	clone_size	cdr3_nt	cdr3_aa
16	TRBV7-2	NA	TRBJ2-6	NA	TGTGCCAGCAGCTTATCCCCCTTTTCTGGGGCCAACGTCCTGACTTTC	CASSLSPFSGANVLTF
14	TRBV7-9	NA	TRBJ1-5	NA	TGTGCCAGCACCAAAGCGGGGGGCAGGGAGCCCCAGCATTTT	CASTKAGGREPQHF
12	TRBV2	NA	TRBJ1-5	few	TGTGCCAGCAGTGCGGGGTATCAGCCCCAGCATTTT	CASSAGYQPQHF
13	TRBV5-1	NA	TRBJ2-5	NA	TGCGCCAGCTCTACCCTCGTCGAAGAGACCCAGTACTTC	CASSTLVEETQYF
13	TRBV5-1	NA	TRBJ2-2	NA	TGCGCCAGCAGCTTTAACGGGGGCGGGGAGCTGTTTTTT	CASSFNGGGELFF
15	TRBV28	TRBD2	TRBJ2-7	once	TGTGCCAGCTGGCCCGGGACTAGGGGCTCCTACGAGCAGTACTTC	CASWPGTRGSYEQYF
17	TRBV25-1	TRBD2	TRBJ2-1	few	TGTGCCAGCAGCGGGGGACTAGCGGGAGGCTCCTACAATGAGCAGTTCTTC	CASSGGLAGGSYNEQFF
14	TRBV7-8	TRBD1	TRBJ1-2	NA	TGTGCCAGCAGCCTAAGACAGGGACCTTATGGCTACACCTTC	CASSLRQGPYGYTF
16	TRBV4-1	TRBD1	TRBJ2-7	NA	TGCGCCAGCAGCCAGCTGACAGGGCAGCTTCCCTACGAGCAGTACTTC	CASSQLTGQLPYEQYF
14	TRBV9	NA	TRBJ1-4	NA	TGTGCCAGCAGCGTAGGGGTAAGGGGGGAAAAACTGTTTTTT	CASSVGVRGEKLFF
15	TRBV19	NA	TRBJ1-1	NA	TGTGCCAGTAGTCCTGTAGGGGTGACGAACACTGAAGCTTTCTTT	CASSPVGVTNTEAFF
15	TRBV28	TRBD1	TRBJ1-1	NA	TGTGCCAGCAGAAGACAGGGGTTCGGGGGCACTGAAGCTTTCTTT	CASRRQGFGGTEAFF
15	TRBV6-1	TRBD1	TRBJ1-1	few	TGTGCCAGCAGTCCAGGCGGGACAGGGGCGGGTTGGGCTTTCTTT	CASSPGGTGAGWAFF
15	TRBV5-1	TRBD1	TRBJ2-7	NA	TGCGCCAGCAGCTATGGGACAGGGGGAACCTACGAGCAGTACTTC	CASSYGTGGTYEQYF
14	TRBV5-1	NA	TRBJ1-1	few	TGCGCCAGCAGCTTGGTTGAGTTCGGGACTGAAGCTTTCTTT	CASSLVEFGTEAFF
15	TRBV9	TRBD1	TRBJ1-2	once	TGTGCCAGCAGCTCGGGACAGGGGGCTTCTCATGGCTACACCTTC	CASSSGQGASHGYTF
15	TRBV2	NA	TRBJ1-2	NA	TGTGCCAGCAGTCCCGAAGTGGGGGGGAACTATGGCTACACCTTC	CASSPEVGGNYGYTF
14	TRBV5-1	NA	TRBJ1-2	NA	TGCGCCAGCAGCCAAAGGCAGGGAAGCTATGGCTACACCTTC	CASSQRQGSYGYTF
14	TRBV5-4	NA	TRBJ1-4	NA	TGTGCCAGCAGCTTGTATGGGGGCGGTGAAAAACTGTTTTTT	CASSLYGGGEKLFF
15	TRBV7-6	TRBD2	TRBJ2-1	NA	TGTGCCAGCAGCTCGGGGGGTCCTATCTACAATGAGCAGTTCTTC	CASSSGGPIYNEQFF
13	TRBV10-1	TRBD1	TRBJ1-2	NA	TGCGCCAGCAACAGGGGGCTGGGCTATGGCTACACCTTC	CASNRGLGYGYTF
13	TRBV5-5	NA	TRBJ2-7	NA	TGTGCCAGCAGCTTGGCCCCTCTGTACGAGCAGTACTTC	CASSLAPLYEQYF
17	TRBV5-1	TRBD1	TRBJ2-3	NA	TGCGCCAGCAGCTTGGAAGGGGGACAGCGTCGAGCAGATACGCAGTATTTT	CASSLEGGQRRADTQYF
15	TRBV5-1	NA	TRBJ1-1	NA	TGCGCCAGCAGCTTGGCCGGGCAGGGCGGCACTGAAGCTTTCTTT	CASSLAGQGGTEAFF
12	TRBV30	NA	TRBJ1-1	few	TGTGCCTGGGCCCAGGGGAACACTGAAGCTTTCTTT	CAWAQGNTEAFF
15	TRBV7-9	NA	TRBJ2-7	NA	TGTGCCAGCAGCTTAGACCAGGGGAGCTCCTACGAGCAGTACTTC	CASSLDQGSSYEQYF
13	TRBV29-1	TRBD1	TRBJ1-1	few	TGCAGCGCTGACGACAGGGGAGAGACTGAAGCTTTCTTT	CSADDRGETEAFF
15	TRBV11-2	NA	TRBJ2-1	NA	TGTGCCAGCAGCTTAGTGGGCAGGGTGGATAATGAGCAGTTCTTC	CASSLVGRVDNEQFF
15	TRBV7-9	NA	TRBJ2-1	NA	TGTGCCAGCAGCCCAGCTCGAGCAGGGCGCAATGAGCAGTTCTTC	CASSPARAGRNEQFF
17	TRBV11-1	TRBD2	TRBJ2-4	NA	TGTGCCAGCAGCTTACTAGCGGGGCCTTTAGCCAAAAACATTCAGTACTTC	CASSLLAGPLAKNIQYF
14	TRBV30	TRBD1	TRBJ1-4	NA	TGTGCCCGCCGAGGACAGGGAAAGATTGAAAAACTGTTTTTT	CARRGQGKIEKLFF
15	TRBV18	TRBD1	TRBJ2-7	few	TGTGCCAGCTCACATACGGGACAGCCCTCCTACGAGCAGTACTTC	CASSHTGQPSYEQYF
13	TRBV5-1	NA	TRBJ2-1	once	TGCGCCAGCAGCTGGAGTCAGCAGAATGAGCAGTTCTTC	CASSWSQQNEQFF
18	TRBV6-1	TRBD2	TRBJ2-5	NA	TGTGCCAGCAGTGAAGCTAGCGGGGGCTTTATCGTGCAAGAGACCCAGTACTTC	CASSEASGGFIVQETQYF
14	TRBV7-8	NA	TRBJ1-1	NA	TGTGCCAGCAGCTTAGGGGCCGCGAACACTGAAGCTTTCTTT	CASSLGAANTEAFF
15	TRBV10-3	NA	TRBJ2-5	NA	TGTGCCATCAGAGCAGGGGCAGCTGGCCAAGAGACCCAGTACTTC	CAIRAGAAGQETQYF
17	TRBV7-9	TRBD2	TRBJ2-7	NA	TGTGCCAGCAGCCGGGGACTAGCGGGAGGTCCTTCCTACGAGCAGTACTTC	CASSRGLAGGPSYEQYF
14	TRBV28	NA	TRBJ2-1	once	TGTGCCAGCCTCCAGGGGGGAGAATACAATGAGCAGTTCTTC	CASLQGGEYNEQFF
15	TRBV6-5	NA	TRBJ1-1	NA	TGTGCCAGCAGCCCCTCATGGGGCATGAACACTGAAGCTTTCTTT	CASSPSWGMNTEAFF
12	TRBV7-9	NA	TRBJ2-7	NA	TGTGCCAGCAGCCCGGACACTTACGAGCAGTACTTC	CASSPDTYEQYF
13	TRBV29-1	TRBD1	TRBJ2-1	NA	TGCAGCGCATCCGGGACAGACTACAATGAGCAGTTCTTC	CSASGTDYNEQFF
11	TRBV29-1	NA	TRBJ1-2	NA	TGCAGCGTTGAGAGTCGAGGGGGCTACACCTTC	CSVESRGGYTF
14	TRBV29-1	TRBD2	TRBJ2-1	NA	TGCAGCGTTGGGCTTACCGGGACTAGGAATGAGCAGTTCTTC	CSVGLTGTRNEQFF
18	TRBV4-2	TRBD1	TRBJ1-5	NA	TGTGCCAGCAGCCAAGAGTACAGGGGAAGTCACCTCAATCAGCCCCAGCATTTT	CASSQEYRGSHLNQPQHF
15	TRBV5-6	NA	TRBJ1-5	many	TGTGCCAGCAGCTTGGTAGGCAGGGCCGATCAGCCCCAGCATTTT	CASSLVGRADQPQHF
15	TRBV2	NA	TRBJ2-4	few	TGTGCCAGCAGCGGCGAGAGGGCTAGCCTAAACATTCAGTACTTC	CASSGERASLNIQYF
13	TRBV30	NA	TRBJ2-2	NA	TGTGCCTGGAGATTACAGGGCACCGGGGAGCTGTTTTTT	CAWRLQGTGELFF
15	TRBV28	NA	TRBJ1-5	NA	TGTGCCAGCACCAAAGACAGCCCGGCTGGACAGCCCCAGCATTTT	CASTKDSPAGQPQHF
16	TRBV28	NA	TRBJ1-2	NA	TGTGCCAGCAGTCCTCGGACGGACCGGGATTCCGTCGGCTACACCTTC	CASSPRTDRDSVGYTF
14	TRBV5-5	NA	TRBJ1-5	once	TGTGCCAGCAGCTTGGCCGCAGGGAATCAGCCCCAGCATTTT	CASSLAAGNQPQHF
18	TRBV7-8	TRBD2	TRBJ2-2	few	TGTGCCAGCAGCTTAGCGGCCTCAGCGGGGACGAACACCGGGGAGCTGTTTTTT	CASSLAASAGTNTGELFF
16	TRBV28	TRBD1	TRBJ1-4	NA	TGTGCCAGCAGTTCCTCGACAGGGCGGATACGTGAAAAACTGTTTTTT	CASSSSTGRIREKLFF
15	TRBV19	NA	TRBJ2-1	NA	TGTGCCAGTAGTATGGAGGGTGACTCCTACAATGAGCAGTTCTTC	CASSMEGDSYNEQFF
15	TRBV5-1	TRBD2	TRBJ2-1	NA	TGCGCCAGCAGCCCGGGACTAGCGGGAGTAAATGAGCAGTTCTTC	CASSPGLAGVNEQFF
14	TRBV6-6	TRBD2	TRBJ2-3	NA	TGTGCCAGTGAAGAGACCGGGACTAGCGGGAGACAGTATTTT	CASEETGTSGRQYF
14	TRBV19	TRBD1	TRBJ2-7	once	TGTGCCAGTAGGGGGACAGGGGACTCCTACGAGCAGTACTTC	CASRGTGDSYEQYF
13	TRBV5-1	NA	TRBJ2-7	NA	TGCGCCAGCAGTCCAGGGGCGGCCTACGAGCAGTACTTC	CASSPGAAYEQYF
15	TRBV5-1	NA	TRBJ2-1	once	TGCGCCAGCAGATTAATACCGAGCTCCTACAATGAGCAGTTCTTC	CASRLIPSSYNEQFF